A selection of T cell receptor beta chains follows, all from one sample in a study of PD-1 blockade in classical Hodgkin lymphoma. Using immunoSEQ multiplex PCR, the repertoire was profiled, and TCRdb retains in-frame clones only, with some absent. The sample comprises about 43,000 clones, roughly 70% of which are singletons, and 2.8% rests with the top ten. This material consisted of peripheral blood mononuclear cells (PBMCs), taken before the second cycle of nivolumab. The origin of the receptors is a human donor with classical Hodgkin lymphoma. Each CDR3 is given with its conserved first and last residue. A D gene is named only where the DNA matches it firmly. The listing skips clone size in some rows; elsewhere it reads once, few, many or a size class.

-,TRBV7-2,TRBJ2-1,-,TGTGCCAGCAGCCACCCACTTTACAATGAGCAGTTCTTC,CASSHPLYNEQFF
-,TRBV9,TRBJ2-3,-,TGTGCCAGCAGCGGGTGGGCACTCACAGATACGCAGTATTTT,CASSGWALTDTQYF
TRBD1,TRBV7-9,TRBJ1-1,-,TGTGCCAGCAGCACAGGGGTCCTCCCCCCGAAGGATGGTTTT,CASSTGVLPPKDGF
-,TRBV4-3,TRBJ1-6,-,TGCGCCAGCAGCCAATATAGAAACAGTCTTTCACCCCTCCACTTT,CASSQYRNSLSPLHF
TRBD2,TRBV5-6,TRBJ2-1,-,TGTGCCAGCAGCGAAAAAATCGGGAGGGCCTCCTACAATGAGCAGTTCTTC,CASSEKIGRASYNEQFF
-,TRBV27,TRBJ2-5,-,TGTGCCAGCAGAACCGCCGGGTGGATGGATAGGAAAGAGACCCAGTACTTC,CASRTAGWMDRKETQYF
-,TRBV27,TRBJ2-2,-,TGTGCCAGCAGTTTCCGACAGGAAAAGGGGGAGCTGTTTTTT,CASSFRQEKGELFF
-,TRBV28,TRBJ1-1,-,TGTGCCAGCAGTTTAGCCCCTCGGACTACCTCCGGGGAGGCTTTCTTT,CASSLAPRTTSGEAFF
-,TRBV6-5,TRBJ2-5,-,TGTGCCAGCAGTTACGTCGGGGAAGAGACCCAGTACTTC,CASSYVGEETQYF
-,TRBV28,TRBJ1-4,-,TGTGCCAGCAGTTTATTAGGATGGGAAGGGGCGACTAATGAAAAACTGTTTTTT,CASSLLGWEGATNEKLFF
-,TRBV2,TRBJ1-1,-,TGTGCCAGCAGTGAGTGGGGTACTGAAGCTTTCTTT,CASSEWGTEAFF
TRBD1,TRBV10-1,TRBJ1-1,few,TGCGCCAGCAGGCTCCGGGACAGGGGCCCGAACACTGAAGCTTTCTTT,CASRLRDRGPNTEAFF
-,TRBV19,TRBJ1-5,-,TGTGCCAGTAGTCTGGTTACAGGGCCGCCCCAGCATTTT,CASSLVTGPPQHF
TRBD1,TRBV5-1,TRBJ1-1,-,TGCGCCAGCAGAGGACAGGCCTTTATCAACACTGAAGCTTTCTTT,CASRGQAFINTEAFF
-,TRBV7-9,TRBJ2-5,-,TGTGCCAGCAGCCTTTTAGCCAAAGAAGAGACCCAGTACTTC,CASSLLAKEETQYF
-,TRBV6-6,TRBJ2-7,-,TGTGCCAGCAGTTACTTGACCCAAGACAGGCAGTACTTC,CASSYLTQDRQYF
TRBD2,TRBV19,TRBJ2-3,many,TGTGCCAGTAGTCTTAGCGGGGGGGCAAGAGATACGCAGTATTTT,CASSLSGGARDTQYF
-,TRBV7-2,TRBJ2-7,once,TGTGCCAGCAGCTTAGGGACAGCCTACGAGCAGTACTTC,CASSLGTAYEQYF
-,TRBV7-6,TRBJ2-5,-,TGTGCCAGCAGCCAGAGGGACGGGGGAGAGACCCAGTACTTC,CASSQRDGGETQYF
-,TRBV27,TRBJ2-1,-,TGTGCCAGCAGTTTTAGGGGGACGACCTACAATGAGCAGTTCTTC,CASSFRGTTYNEQFF
TRBD2,TRBV5-6,TRBJ2-5,-,TGTGCCAGCAGCTTATCCCCGGGACTAGCGGGGGGGCAAGAGACCCAGTACTTC,CASSLSPGLAGGQETQYF
TRBD1,TRBV6-5,TRBJ1-5,-,TGTGCCAGCAGTTATACAAATTCAGGGGGTGGTCAGCCCCAGCATTTT,CASSYTNSGGGQPQHF